Shown below are 18 T cell receptor beta chains from a single sample sequenced in a study of T cells in Graves' hyperthyroidism and ophthalmopathy. RNA transcripts gave rise to amplified TCR beta CDR3 regions. TCR CDR3 regions were first amplified by RT-PCR with HTBI primers. Via MiXCR, TCRdb re-called the multiplex PCR reads, giving one row per CDR3 protein. Of a few hundred thousand distinct CDR3 sequences in the sample, more than 45% were seen once. The sample comprised peripheral blood or thyroid tissue (not recorded which). These receptor sequences come from a woman aged 18-29 years with Graves' hyperthyroidism.

Comments on this clonotype: A much larger clone lies one base from this, so it may be a read error. In DNA, the CDR3 is TGCAGTGCTAGAGGCTGGGACATTCCACACGGGGACTTTGGAAACACCATATATTTT. This sequence encodes CSARGWDIPHGDFGNTIYF. The rearrangement uses TRBV20-1 and TRBJ1-3; D possibly corresponds to TRBD1 (6 bases). The CDR3 contains 19 residues. V was cut by 1 base and J by 3 bases, with 25 bases left in between. The germline V gene encodes CDR1 DFQATT and CDR2 SNEGSKA (reference sequence).

V usage is TRBV5-1 and J usage is TRBJ2-7; 8 nucleotides agree with TRBD2. The trim removed 4 bases at V and 7 bases at J, leaving 16 bases unmatched. Germline-derived CDR1 and CDR2 are SGHRS and YFSETQ. The CDR3 contains 16 residues. CDR3 region: CASSPARAGASGEQYF. DNA for the CDR3: TGCGCCAGCAGCCCCGCGAGAGCGGGAGCATCCGGTGAGCAGTACTTC.

This clonotype was seen repeatedly, ten times or more. This chain joins TRBV15 and TRBJ1-5; TRBD1 is a possible D gene (5 bases). The V gene lost 8 bases and the J gene lost 3 bases, with 14 bases spanning the gap. Per germline, CDR1 LNHNV and CDR2 YYDKDF (reference sequence). The CDR3 length is 14 residues. The CDR3 DNA is TGTGCCACCGCACCCGGGGCCCTCAATCAGCCCCAGCATTTT. Protein sequence: CATAPGALNQPQHF.

The chain recombines TRBV29-1 with TRBJ2-7; D might be TRBD1 or TRBD2, each matching 5 bases. The CDR3 sequence is 14 residues long. V was trimmed by 4 bases and J by 6 bases, leaving 19 bases between them. CDR1 SQVTM and CDR2 ANQGSEA come from the germline V gene. CDR3 region: CSVADRAGGGEQYF. DNA of the CDR3: TGCAGCGTTGCGGACCGCGCCGGTGGGGGCGAGCAGTACTTC.

This clonotype was counted at least ten times. The rearrangement uses TRBV11-2 and TRBJ2-2; 7 bases line up with TRBD2. The V segment lost 2 bases and the J segment 6 bases; nucleotides outside the gene matches: 15. The CDR3 loop spans 18 amino acids. Germline V CDR1 and CDR2: SGHAT, FQNNGV. This CDR3 is CASSLRPPGEGLPGELFF. The CDR3 region has the DNA TGTGCCAGCAGCTTACGCCCGCCGGGGGAGGGCCTTCCCGGGGAGCTGTTTTTT.

Note on this clonotype: This may be a read error: a much more frequent sequence differs by one nucleotide. This chain links TRBV20-1 with TRBJ1-1; no clear D gene. The CDR3 has 16 residues. Trimming removed 2 bases at V and 0 bases at J, with 16 bases between. Germline values: CDR1 DFQATT, CDR2 SNEGSKA (reference sequence). In DNA form, the CDR3 reads TGCAGTGCTAGAAAGGTAGGGTGGGCTTTGAACACTGAAGCTTTCTTT. It is translated as CSARKVGWALNTEAFF.

The chain links TRBV7-8 to TRBJ1-2; weak D call: TRBD1 (6 bases). Germline V gene lookup returns CDR1 SGHVS and CDR2 FQNEAQ. The CDR3 is 14 amino acids. The V and J ends lost 1 base and 4 bases respectively, with 10 bases between them. This CDR3 reads CASSLDRVSYGYTF. Written as DNA, the CDR3 is TGTGCCAGCAGCTTAGACAGGGTGAGCTATGGCTACACCTTC.

For the CDR3, the DNA is TGTGCCATCGTGCGCGCTGAAGCTTTCTTT. This encodes CAIVRAEAFF. The V gene is TRBV15, the J gene TRBJ1-1, with no clear D. V was pared by 10 bases and J by 6 bases, with 9 bases between. The CDR3 covers 10 residues. CDR1 is LNHNV, CDR2 YYDKDF, per germline (reference sequence).

The rearrangement uses TRBV18 and TRBJ1-6, with 7 positions matching TRBD1. The V and J ends lost 6 bases and 3 bases, in that order; junction bases with no gene match: 8. CDR1 is KGHSH, CDR2 LQKENI, per germline. The CDR3 loop spans 16 amino acids. The CDR3 is CASSSVQGYYNSPLHF. The DNA of the CDR3 is TGTGCCAGCTCTTCTGTACAGGGGTACTATAATTCACCCCTCCACTTT.

V and J are TRBV6-5 and TRBJ2-7, with TRBD2 matching 13 bases. Germline V gene sequence: CDR1 MNHEY, CDR2 SVGAGI. The CDR3 consists of 16 residues. Losses at the gene ends were 2 bases for V and 5 bases for J; bases not matched to a gene: 6. The CDR3 nucleotides read TGTGCCAGCAGTTACACCGGGACTAGCGGGAACCACGAGCAGTACTTC. It yields the protein CASSYTGTSGNHEQYF.

The table lists this clonotype with many counts. The V and J genes are TRBV14 and TRBJ1-1; possible D gene TRBD1, 5 bases. The germline gives CDR1 SGHDN, CDR2 FVKESK. The length of the CDR3 is 15 residues. The germline V and J ends were trimmed by 4 bases and 6 bases, with 18 bases remaining between them. The DNA for the CDR3 is TGTGCCAGCAGCCGCCGCGAGGGGCTAGTCTCTGAAGCTTTCTTT. Amino acid sequence: CASSRREGLVSEAFF. Full variable domain (remainder filled in from reference TRBV14 and TRBJ1-1): EAGVTQFPSHSVIEKGQTVTLRCDPISGHDNLYWYRRVMGKEIKFLLHFVKESKQDESGMPNNRFLAERTGGTYSTLKVQPAELEDSGVYFCASSRREGLVSEAFFGQGTRLTVV.

Many counts were recorded for this clonotype. This sequence joins TRBV7-9 and TRBJ1-6, with D possibly matching TRBD1 (5 bases). Germline V gene lookup returns CDR1 SEHNR and CDR2 FQNEAQ (reference sequence). The length of the CDR3 is 13 residues. The V end lost 4 bases, the J end lost 9 bases, and 10 bases lay between the germline ends. The DNA for the CDR3 is TGTGCCAGCAGCTCCGGGGGGGGTTCACCCCTCCACTTT. Its protein product is CASSSGGGSPLHF.

This clonotype came up many times. The rearrangement uses TRBV7-9 and TRBJ1-2, with 8 bases that match TRBD1. The V segment lost 6 bases and the J segment 3 bases; nucleotides outside the gene matches: 9. There are 15 residues in the CDR3. The germline CDR1 and CDR2 sequences are SEHNR and FQNEAQ (reference sequence). CDR3: CASSITRDRHYGYTF. The CDR3 DNA reads TGTGCCAGCAGTATAACCCGGGACAGGCACTATGGCTACACCTTC.

This clonotype was detected only a few times. A much larger clone lies a single base off, so this may be a read error. The V and J genes are TRBV2 and TRBJ2-1, with 8 bases identical to TRBD1. The CDR3 has 13 residues. With 10 bases clipped from V and 3 bases from J, the junction kept 5 bases outside the gene matches. CDR1 and CDR2 from the germline V gene are SNHLY and FYNNEI. Here the CDR3 reads CATRQGIYNEQFF. The CDR3, as DNA: TGTGCCACCAGACAGGGGATCTACAATGAGCAGTTCTTC.

This clonotype was counted at least ten times. J is TRBJ1-2 and V is TRBV11-3; D is possibly TRBD1 (5 bases). Germline CDR1 is SGHNT and CDR2 is YENEEA. This CDR3 comprises 14 residues. The V and J ends lost 3 bases and 4 bases respectively, with 12 bases between them. The CDR3 DNA reads TGTGCCAGCAGCTTTGGCAGGGAGGTCTATGGCTACACCTTC. Its protein is CASSFGREVYGYTF. The complete variable domain, with remaining parts taken from reference TRBV11-3 and TRBJ1-2, reads EAGVVQSPRYKIIEKKQPVAFWCNPISGHNTLYWYLQNLGQGPELLIRYENEEAVDDSQLPKDRFSAERLKGVDSTLKIQPAELGDSAVYLCASSFGREVYGYTFGSGTRLTVV.

This clonotype occurred many times. The chain uses TRBV12-5 and TRBJ1-6; tentatively, D is TRBD1 (5 bases). CDR3 length: 13 amino acids. V was cut by 3 bases and J by 9 bases, with 9 bases left in between. The V gene's germline CDR1 is LGHNT and CDR2 FRNRAP. In nucleotides, the CDR3 is TGTGCTAGTGGTTTAGGGACGGGTTCACCCCTCCACTTT. Encoded protein: CASGLGTGSPLHF.

This sequence joins TRBV20-1 and TRBJ2-3; 11 bases align to TRBD2. The germline V gene has CDR1 DFQATT and CDR2 SNEGSKA (reference sequence). CDR3 length equals 14 residues. Trimming at V came to 2 bases and at J to 5 bases, leaving 3 bases not matched to a gene. The CDR3 bases are TGCAGTGCTAGACCGGGACTAGCGGAAGATACGCAGTATTTT. It specifies CSARPGLAEDTQYF.

The V and J genes are TRBV3-1 and TRBJ1-4; the match to TRBD1 covers 7 bases. CDR1 LGHDT and CDR2 YNNKEL come from the germline V gene (reference sequence). The V gene end was trimmed by 4 bases and the J gene end by 5 bases; junction bases not matched to a gene: 7. This CDR3 is 15 amino acids long. CDR3 DNA: TGTGCCAGCAGCCCATGGGACAGAGAAAATGAAAAACTGTTTTTT. Its translation: CASSPWDRENEKLFF.